This T cell receptor beta chain was found in a study of blood T cell repertoires in COVID-19. As regards this clone: Different DNA sequences within this sample yield the same CDR3.

The V gene lost 6 bases and the J gene lost 4 bases, with 6 bases spanning the gap. Germline CDR1 SGHVS, CDR2 FNYEAQ. CDR3 length: 12 amino acids. Authors' methods: Amplifying reference gene primers gave estimates of nucleated cell counts. Method: immunoSEQ multiplex PCR; TCRdb's copy keeps in-frame clones and lacks some. V, J and clone size reflect that table, while D and trimming were determined from the DNA. The sample records approximately 90,000 clones, around 85% being singletons. The origin of this receptor is a human donor in a cohort sampled during active COVID-19. Sequencing was performed on peripheral blood. The chain has TRBV7-6 and TRBJ2-2, with a weak D call TRBD2 (6 bases). The CDR3 loop reads CASRGGTGELFF. The CDR3 DNA follows: TGTGCCAGCAGGGGGGGCACCGGGGAGCTGTTTTTT. The full variable domain, in which reference TRBV7-6 and TRBJ2-2 provide the parts outside the CDR3, is GAGVSQSPRYKVTKRGQDVALRCDPISGHVSLYWYRQALGQGPEFLTYFNYEAQQDKSGLPNDRFSAERPEGSISTLTIQRTEQRDSAMYRCASRGGTGELFFGEGSRLTVL.